Below, one T cell receptor (beta chain) is given with its context. This specimen belongs to a study of blood T cells in healthy people across ages. PCR was performed a second time for roughly 7 to 12 cycles using a sample-barcoded 5' primer and a J-beta primer mix. TCRdb re-analysed the 5' RACE reads in MiXCR, keeping a single row per CDR3 protein. The sample holds over 1,200,000 distinct CDR3 sequences; approximately 60% are singletons and the top ten take about 6.3%. After removal of 5 bases from V and 11 bases from J, the junction contained 20 bases not matched to a gene. This CDR3 has 16 amino acids.

This sequence was found in a man younger than 35 in good health. The specimen was blood. The rearrangement joins TRBV12-3 or TRBV12-4 to TRBJ2-5; the match to TRBD1 covers 7 bases. DNA for the CDR3: TGTGCCAGCAGTCCGAGACAGGGTTTAGAGGGAAATGAGCAGTACTTC. Its translation: CASSPRQGLEGNEQYF.